This TCR beta chain stems from a study of blood T cell repertoires in COVID-19. Study-level background: Donors in the United States, Italy and Spain gave samples during acute or convalescent COVID-19.

The authors' processing: From reference gene primer amplification, estimates of nucleated cell counts were derived. Data came from immunoSEQ multiplex PCR; TCRdb stores just in-frame clones and leaves some out. V and J calls and clone size are copied from that table; D and trimming were computed from the DNA. The sample lists about 91,000 clones; more than 70% were seen once. With 5 bases removed from V and 5 bases from J, the gap between germline ends came to 13 bases. The germline V gene has CDR1 LNHDA and CDR2 SQIVND (reference sequence). This CDR3 region has 15 residues. The sequence was collected from a woman over 75 with active COVID-19. The chain is built from TRBV19 and TRBJ1-6; tentative D call: TRBD1 (5 bases). Sequencing input: peripheral blood. The CDR3 DNA reads as TGTGCCAGTAGTCCCCGGGGGAGTGATAATTCACCCCTCCACTTT. Protein: CASSPRGSDNSPLHF.